This TCR beta chain appears in the sequencing data of a study of CD8 T cells in ankylosing spondylitis. The CDR3 loop spans 13 amino acids. CDR1 is ENHRY and CDR2 is SYGVKD in the germline V gene. The V segment lost 8 bases and the J segment 3 bases; nucleotides outside the gene matches: 5. TCRdb re-called the 5' RACE reads through MiXCR, storing one row per CDR3 protein. The data contain about 280,000 distinct CDR3 sequences, over 15% of them singletons. This clonotype was found many times. Its antigen is still unknown. Whole-study results and caveats: Ankylosing spondylitis blood appeared to carry a characteristic TCR beta motif of roughly eight highly homologous variants. Significantly higher representation of disease-linked clones was reported for matched ankylosing spondylitis synovial fluid. Both synovial fluid and blood in reactive arthritis had previously been reported to carry some motif variants.

This receptor was obtained from a male donor with ankylosing spondylitis or in good health (not recorded which). Sequencing was done on a sample of blood, either unsorted or a sorted T cell fraction (not recorded which). V gene TRBV10-3 combines with J gene TRBJ2-5; 8 bases are a match to TRBD1. CDR3 in amino acids: CAIGQGAEETQYF. The CDR3 nucleotides are TGTGCCATCGGACAGGGTGCGGAAGAGACCCAGTACTTC.